The clone carrying this T cell receptor (beta chain) has a count of ten or more. Antigen unknown. This sample is drawn from a study of human T cells and chemical hapten exposure. The wider study: Among samples, TCR yields varied mainly because of small differences in pooled library volume.

Overall study results and limits: Following DPC sensitization, TCRs present above 1 in 1000 frequency showed no change.

Methods used by the authors: Per sample, the median was around 96,000 TCRs, with values from 23,224 to 690,600. In TCRdb, the RACE reads were re-called with MiXCR into one record per CDR3 protein. The authors' filters were not applied to this entry. The data show around 120,000 distinct CDR3 sequences, around an eighth seen once. This CDR3 has 12 residues. Trimming took off 4 bases at V and 2 bases at J, with 3 bases between the two ends. Time point given: pre-sensitization, week 0. Treatment meaning: therapeutic diphenylcyclopropenone sensitization with weekly scalp DPC. Alopecia patients between 18 and 70 years old and suitable for DPC were used as donors.

The receptor's source is a young woman with alopecia areata. Some clones in this sample may be carry-over from other donors' samples. The chain is built from TRBV12-3 or TRBV12-4 and TRBJ1-3; D not certain. The sample here was whole blood, taken in connection with sensitization to the hapten diphenylcyclopropenone (DPC). The DNA for the CDR3 is TGTGCCAGCAGTTGGCCTGGAAACACCATATATTTT. It is translated as CASSWPGNTIYF.